The clone carrying this T cell receptor beta chain has a handful of counts. Its antigen remains unidentified. These data are taken from a study of molecular identifiers for immune sequencing clone quantification. Findings and caveats of the study: In naive cells, clones above 20 RNA copies held under 1% of molecules, whereas in effector cells they held over 99%.

TCRdb re-derived calls from the PCR reads in MiXCR, one entry per CDR3 protein. Among around 460,000 distinct CDR3 sequences, about 20% were seen once, and the ten largest hold approximately 0.8%. The CDR3 loop spans 14 amino acids. Germline V gene sequence: CDR1 SGHVS, CDR2 FQNEAQ. Trimming cost V 5 bases and J 6 bases; bases outside gene matches: 10. As CD8+CD4-CCR7+CD45RA+ cells, naive CD8 T cells were sorted. This sequence originates from a human donor in good health. Some libraries in this study had Jurkat cell RNA spiked in. The specimen sequenced was naive CD8+ T cells from blood, with Jurkat cell RNA spiked in. Subset indicated: FACS-sorted CD8+CD4-CCR7+CD45RA+ naive T cells. V is TRBV7-8 and J is TRBJ2-7, with TRBD1 identical over 7 bases. Here the CDR3 DNA reads TGTGCCAGCAGCCCGGACAGGCATCGGCTCGAGCAGTACTTC. Its protein is CASSPDRHRLEQYF.